Below, one TCR beta chain is given with its context. Its antigen is undetermined. TCRdb's copy holds only in-frame clones and misses some; the assay was immunoSEQ multiplex PCR. The table has about 58,000 clones, about 81% seen once; the top ten hold 0.75%. The CDR3 covers 15 residues. The junction had 8 bases not matched to a gene; V was cut back by 5 bases and J by 5 bases. Germline loops: CDR1 SGHTA, CDR2 FQGNSA. The data belong to a study of OX40 agonist ivuxolimab in advanced cancers. Study information: Ivuxolimab was administered intravenously to patients at 0.01 to 10 mg/kg every 2 weeks.

Study-wide findings and caveats: Some nonresponders additionally presented with little normalized T-cell clonal expansion.

Sequences were derived from CD4+ or CD8+ T cells sorted from blood, sampled in a trial of the OX40 agonist ivuxolimab. The chain recombines TRBV7-2 with TRBJ1-4; the match to TRBD1 covers 7 bases. This sequence originates from an adult with an advanced solid tumor such as melanoma, head and neck, liver or kidney cancer. This chain's CDR3 is CASSRTGDVNEKLFF. DNA of the CDR3: TGTGCCAGCAGCCGAACAGGGGATGTGAATGAAAAACTGTTTTTT.